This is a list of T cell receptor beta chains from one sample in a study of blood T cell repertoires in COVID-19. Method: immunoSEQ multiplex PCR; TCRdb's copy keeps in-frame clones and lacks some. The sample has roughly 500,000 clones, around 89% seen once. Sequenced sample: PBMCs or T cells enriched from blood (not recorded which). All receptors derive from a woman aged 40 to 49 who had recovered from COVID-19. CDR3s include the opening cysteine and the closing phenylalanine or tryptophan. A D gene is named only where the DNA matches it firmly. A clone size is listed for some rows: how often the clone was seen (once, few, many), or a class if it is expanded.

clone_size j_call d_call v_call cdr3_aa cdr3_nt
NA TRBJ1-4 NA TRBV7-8 CASSLTRDWNEKLFF TGTGCCAGCAGCTTAACCCGGGACTGGAATGAAAAACTGTTTTTT
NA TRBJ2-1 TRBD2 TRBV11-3 CASSRSSGPYNEQFF TGTGCCAGCAGCCGATCTAGCGGGCCGTACAATGAGCAGTTCTTC
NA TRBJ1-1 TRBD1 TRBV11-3 CASSFFAPGQGNTEAFF TGTGCCAGCAGCTTTTTCGCCCCGGGACAGGGGAACACTGAAGCTTTCTTT
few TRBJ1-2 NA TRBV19 CASWNDRLSGYTF TGTGCCAGCTGGAACGACAGGCTAAGCGGCTACACCTTC
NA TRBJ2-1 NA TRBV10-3 CAISDGGTTYNEQFF TGTGCCATCAGTGATGGCGGGACCACCTACAATGAGCAGTTCTTC
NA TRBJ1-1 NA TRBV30 CAWSVFDREAFF TGTGCCTGGAGTGTATTTGATCGGGAAGCTTTCTTT
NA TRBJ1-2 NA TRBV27 CASSPSYSGYYGYTF TGTGCCAGCAGTCCCTCCTATAGCGGATACTATGGCTACACCTTC
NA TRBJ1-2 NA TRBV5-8 CASSFLYGGGYGYTF TGTGCCAGCAGCTTCCTGTACGGGGGGGGCTATGGCTACACCTTC
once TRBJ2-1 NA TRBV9 CASSGLGSYNEQFF TGTGCCAGCAGCGGACTCGGCTCCTACAATGAGCAGTTCTTC
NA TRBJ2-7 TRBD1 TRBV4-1 CASSHFFTGTGDHEQYF TGCGCCAGCAGCCATTTTTTTACCGGGACAGGGGACCACGAGCAGTACTTC
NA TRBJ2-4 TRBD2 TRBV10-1 CASSERTSGSKNIQYF TGCGCCAGCAGTGAAAGGACTAGCGGTTCAAAAAACATTCAGTACTTC
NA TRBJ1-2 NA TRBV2 CASSVTRLRYGYTF TGTGCCAGCAGTGTTACCAGACTGAGGTATGGCTACACCTTC
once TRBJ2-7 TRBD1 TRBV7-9 CASSMTGSHEQYF TGTGCCAGCAGTATGACAGGGTCCCACGAGCAGTACTTC
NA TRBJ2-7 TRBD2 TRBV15 CATSSVPGSSGTVYEQYF TGTGCCACCAGCTCGGTGCCGGGGTCTAGCGGGACCGTCTACGAGCAGTACTTC
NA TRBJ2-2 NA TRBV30 CAWSVGGPNTGELFF TGTGCCTGGAGTGTTGGAGGGCCGAACACCGGGGAGCTGTTTTTT
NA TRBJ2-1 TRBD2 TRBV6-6 CASITSGDYYNEQFF TGTGCCAGCATCACTAGCGGGGACTACTACAATGAGCAGTTCTTC
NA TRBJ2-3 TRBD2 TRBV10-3 CILAGVTDTQYF TGTATACTAGCGGGAGTCACAGATACGCAGTATTTT
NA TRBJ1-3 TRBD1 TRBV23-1 CASSQLQGADGNTIYF TGCGCCAGCAGTCAACTCCAGGGGGCGGATGGAAACACCATATATTTT
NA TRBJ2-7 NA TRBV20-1 CSARQDYEQYF TGCAGTGCCAGACAGGACTACGAGCAGTACTTC
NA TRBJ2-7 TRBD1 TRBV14 CASRGTGASYEQYF TGTGCCAGCAGAGGTACAGGGGCCTCCTACGAGCAGTACTTC
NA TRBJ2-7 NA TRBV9 CASSAGLKGEQYF TGTGCCAGCAGTGCGGGGTTAAAGGGCGAGCAGTACTTC
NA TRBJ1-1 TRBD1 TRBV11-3 CASSSRGPGTEAFF TGTGCCAGCAGCTCCAGGGGGCCGGGCACTGAAGCTTTCTTT
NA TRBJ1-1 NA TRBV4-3 CASSIDGMNTEAFF TGCGCCAGCAGCATAGACGGGATGAACACTGAAGCTTTCTTT
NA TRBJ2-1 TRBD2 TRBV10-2 CASSAVRSSGSSYNEQFF TGCGCCAGCAGCGCCGTTAGGAGTAGCGGGAGTTCTTACAATGAGCAGTTCTTC
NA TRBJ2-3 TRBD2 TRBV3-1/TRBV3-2 CASSGTSGRAWVSDTQYF TGTGCCAGCAGCGGGACTAGCGGGAGGGCCTGGGTCTCAGATACGCAGTATTTT
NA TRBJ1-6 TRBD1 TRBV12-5 CASGTGVASPLHF TGTGCTAGCGGGACAGGGGTCGCTTCACCCCTCCACTTT
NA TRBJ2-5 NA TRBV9 CASSVGPRGETQYF TGTGCCAGCAGCGTAGGGCCAAGGGGCGAGACCCAGTACTTC
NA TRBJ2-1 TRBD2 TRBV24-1 CATSDPGLGGTNEQFF TGTGCCACCAGTGATCCCGGACTAGGAGGGACGAATGAGCAGTTCTTC
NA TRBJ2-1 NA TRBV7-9 CASSLSPYSAYNEQFF TGTGCCAGCAGCTTATCCCCTTACTCGGCCTACAATGAGCAGTTCTTC
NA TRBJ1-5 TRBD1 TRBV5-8 CASSLRDSQPQHF TGTGCCAGCAGCTTGAGGGACAGTCAGCCCCAGCATTTT
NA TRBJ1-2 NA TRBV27 CASSLGRGYGYTF TGTGCCAGCAGTTTGGGGAGGGGCTATGGCTACACCTTC
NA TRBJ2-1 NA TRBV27 CASSLSEFSYNEQFF TGTGCCAGCAGTTTATCGGAGTTCTCCTACAATGAGCAGTTCTTC
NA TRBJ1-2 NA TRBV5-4 CASSSLTGNYGYTF TGTGCCAGCAGCTCTTTGACGGGGAACTATGGCTACACCTTC
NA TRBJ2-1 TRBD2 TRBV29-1 CSVGLADSSYNEQFF TGCAGCGTTGGACTAGCGGATAGCTCCTACAATGAGCAGTTCTTC
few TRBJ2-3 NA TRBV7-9 CASTPGGIDTQYF TGTGCCAGCACTCCGGGGGGCATTGATACGCAGTATTTT
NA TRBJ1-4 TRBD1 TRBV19 CASSALDREGEKLFF TGTGCCAGTAGTGCGTTGGACAGGGAAGGTGAAAAACTGTTTTTT
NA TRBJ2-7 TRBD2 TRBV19 CASRSTSGSFYEQYF TGTGCCAGTAGGTCTACGAGCGGGAGTTTCTACGAGCAGTACTTC
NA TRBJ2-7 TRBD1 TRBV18 CASSPAGTVGEQYF TGTGCCAGCTCCCCGGCCGGGACAGTTGGGGAGCAGTACTTC
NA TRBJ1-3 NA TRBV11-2 CASSRSPAGSGNTIYF TGTGCCAGCAGCCGAAGCCCTGCGGGCTCTGGAAACACCATATATTTT
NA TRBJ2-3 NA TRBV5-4 CASSLQAVNTQYF TGTGCCAGCAGCTTGCAAGCGGTAAATACGCAGTATTTT
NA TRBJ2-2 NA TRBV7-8 CASSPARHTGELFF TGTGCCAGCAGCCCAGCCCGTCACACCGGGGAGCTGTTTTTT
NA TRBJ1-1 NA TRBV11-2 CASRPQGRTEAFF TGTGCCAGCAGGCCACAGGGTAGGACTGAAGCTTTCTTT
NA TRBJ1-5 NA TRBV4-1 CASSPREAASNQPQHF TGCGCCAGCAGCCCGCGAGAGGCCGCCTCCAATCAGCCCCAGCATTTT
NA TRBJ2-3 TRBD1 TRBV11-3 CASSHRRQGSDTQYF TGTGCCAGCAGCCACCGACGACAGGGCTCAGATACGCAGTATTTT
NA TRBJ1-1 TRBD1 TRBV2 CASSEFLTGDEAFF TGTGCCAGCAGTGAATTCCTAACAGGGGATGAAGCTTTCTTT
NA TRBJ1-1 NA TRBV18 CASSPTIQGRVTEAFF TGTGCCAGCTCACCTACTATACAGGGAAGGGTCACTGAAGCTTTCTTT
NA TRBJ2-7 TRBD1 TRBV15 CATSRATGGGDEQYF TGTGCCACCAGCAGAGCCACAGGGGGCGGCGACGAGCAGTACTTC
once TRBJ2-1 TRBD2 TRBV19 CASTLLAGALNEQFF TGTGCCAGTACCCTACTAGCGGGAGCTTTAAATGAGCAGTTCTTC
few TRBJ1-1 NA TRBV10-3 CAISGGGANTEAFF TGTGCCATCAGTGGAGGCGGCGCGAACACTGAAGCTTTCTTT
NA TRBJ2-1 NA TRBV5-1 CASSVDRLHSYNEQFF TGCGCCAGCAGCGTCGACAGGCTACACTCCTACAATGAGCAGTTCTTC
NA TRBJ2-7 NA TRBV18 CASSPGHGYYEQYF TGTGCCAGCTCACCTGGACACGGGTACTACGAGCAGTACTTC
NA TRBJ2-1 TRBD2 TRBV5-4 CASGGAGEWNEQFF TGTGCCAGCGGCGGGGCGGGAGAGTGGAATGAGCAGTTCTTC
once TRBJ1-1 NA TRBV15 CATSRDRLLQGRGMNTEAFF TGTGCCACCAGCAGAGATCGGTTATTACAGGGAAGGGGCATGAACACTGAAGCTTTCTTT
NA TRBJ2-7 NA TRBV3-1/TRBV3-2 CASSQGGRAYEQYF TGTGCCAGCAGCCAGGGAGGCAGGGCTTACGAGCAGTACTTC
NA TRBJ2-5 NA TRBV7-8 CASSLNPGAQETQYF TGTGCCAGCAGCCTAAATCCGGGTGCGCAAGAGACCCAGTACTTC